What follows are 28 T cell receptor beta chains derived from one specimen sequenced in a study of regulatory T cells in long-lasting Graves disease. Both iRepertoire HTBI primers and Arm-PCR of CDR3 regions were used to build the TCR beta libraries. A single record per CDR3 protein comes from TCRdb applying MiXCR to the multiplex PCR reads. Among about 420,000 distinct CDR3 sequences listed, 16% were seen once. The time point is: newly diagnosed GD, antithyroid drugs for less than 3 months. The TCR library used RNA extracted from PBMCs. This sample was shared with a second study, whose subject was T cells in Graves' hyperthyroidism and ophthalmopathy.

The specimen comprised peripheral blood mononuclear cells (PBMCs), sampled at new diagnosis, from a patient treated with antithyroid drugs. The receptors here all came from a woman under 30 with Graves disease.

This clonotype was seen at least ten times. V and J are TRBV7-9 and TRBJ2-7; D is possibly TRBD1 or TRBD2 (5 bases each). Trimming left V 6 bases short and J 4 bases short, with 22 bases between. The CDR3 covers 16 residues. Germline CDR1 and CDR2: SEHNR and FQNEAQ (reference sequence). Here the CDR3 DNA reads TGTGCCAGCAGATTGGGGTCTCAGGGAGAGGCTTACGAGCAGTACTTC. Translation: CASRLGSQGEAYEQYF.

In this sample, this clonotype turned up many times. The CDR3 sequence is CASSPDVGEQFF. For the CDR3, the DNA is TGTGCCAGCAGCCCCGACGTCGGTGAGCAGTTCTTC. J is TRBJ2-1 and V is TRBV3-1; D unresolved. Trimming removed 4 bases from V and 9 bases from J, with 10 bases in between. Germline V gene lookup returns CDR1 LGHDT and CDR2 YNNKEL (reference sequence). CDR3 length: 12 residues.

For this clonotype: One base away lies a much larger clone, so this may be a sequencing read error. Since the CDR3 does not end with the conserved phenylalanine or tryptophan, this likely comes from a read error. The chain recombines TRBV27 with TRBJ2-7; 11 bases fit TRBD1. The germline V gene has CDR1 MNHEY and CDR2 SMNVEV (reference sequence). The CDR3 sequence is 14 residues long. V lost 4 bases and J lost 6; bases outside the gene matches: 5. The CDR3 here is CASSSIGQGAEQYS. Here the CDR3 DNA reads TGTGCCAGCAGTTCAATAGGACAGGGGGCCGAGCAGTACTCC.

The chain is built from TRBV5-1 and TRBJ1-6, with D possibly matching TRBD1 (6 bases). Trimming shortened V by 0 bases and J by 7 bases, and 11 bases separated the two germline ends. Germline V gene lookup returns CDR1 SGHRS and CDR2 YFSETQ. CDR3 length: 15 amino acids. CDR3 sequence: CASSLEQGMNSPLHF. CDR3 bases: TGCGCCAGCAGCTTGGAGCAGGGGATGAATTCACCCCTCCACTTT.

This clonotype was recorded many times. CDR3 in amino acids: CASSLIGADTQYF. In nucleotides, the CDR3 is TGTGCCAGCAGCCTTATTGGAGCAGATACGCAGTATTTT. V is TRBV7-9 and J is TRBJ2-3; D is uncertain. The CDR3 consists of 13 residues. Trimming took off 5 bases at V and 4 bases at J, with 10 bases between the two ends. The germline gives CDR1 SEHNR, CDR2 FQNEAQ (reference sequence).

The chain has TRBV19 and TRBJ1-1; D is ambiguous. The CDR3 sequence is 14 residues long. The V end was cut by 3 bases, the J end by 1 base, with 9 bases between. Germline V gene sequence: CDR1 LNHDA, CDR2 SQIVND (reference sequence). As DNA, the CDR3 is TGTGCCAGTAGTATCATTACTCAGAACACTGAAGCTTTCTTT. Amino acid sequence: CASSIITQNTEAFF.

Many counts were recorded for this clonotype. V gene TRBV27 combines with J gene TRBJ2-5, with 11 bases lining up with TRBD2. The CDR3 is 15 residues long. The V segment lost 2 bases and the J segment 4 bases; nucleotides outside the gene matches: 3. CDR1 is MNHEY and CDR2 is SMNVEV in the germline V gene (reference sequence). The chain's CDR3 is CASSLNGLAGETQYF. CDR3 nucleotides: TGTGCCAGCAGTTTAAACGGACTAGCGGGAGAGACCCAGTACTTC.

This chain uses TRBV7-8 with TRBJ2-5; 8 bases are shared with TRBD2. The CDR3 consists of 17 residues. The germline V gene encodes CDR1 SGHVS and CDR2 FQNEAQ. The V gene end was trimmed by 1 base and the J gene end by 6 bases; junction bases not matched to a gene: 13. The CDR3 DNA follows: TGTGCCAGCAGCTTAGACATTGCGGCGGGAGGAGATAAGACCCAGTACTTC. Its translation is CASSLDIAAGGDKTQYF.

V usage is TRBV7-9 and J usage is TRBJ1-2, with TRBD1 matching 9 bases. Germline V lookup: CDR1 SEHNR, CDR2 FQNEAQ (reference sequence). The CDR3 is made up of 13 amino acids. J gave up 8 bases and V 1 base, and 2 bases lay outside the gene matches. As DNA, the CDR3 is TGTGCCAGCAGCTTAGGACAGGGGGAAGGCTACACCTTC. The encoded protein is CASSLGQGEGYTF.

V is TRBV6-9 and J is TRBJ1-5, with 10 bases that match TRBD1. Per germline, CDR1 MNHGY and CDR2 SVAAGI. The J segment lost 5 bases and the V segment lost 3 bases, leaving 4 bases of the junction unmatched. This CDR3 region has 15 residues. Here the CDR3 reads CASSYGQGVDQPQHF. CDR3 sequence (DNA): TGTGCCAGCAGTTACGGACAGGGGGTCGATCAGCCCCAGCATTTT.

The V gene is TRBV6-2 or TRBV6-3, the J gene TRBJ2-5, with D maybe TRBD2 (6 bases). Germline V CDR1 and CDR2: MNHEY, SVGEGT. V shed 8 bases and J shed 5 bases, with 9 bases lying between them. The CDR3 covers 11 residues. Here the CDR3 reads CASPRGETQYF. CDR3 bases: TGTGCCAGCCCCCGGGGGGAGACCCAGTACTTC.

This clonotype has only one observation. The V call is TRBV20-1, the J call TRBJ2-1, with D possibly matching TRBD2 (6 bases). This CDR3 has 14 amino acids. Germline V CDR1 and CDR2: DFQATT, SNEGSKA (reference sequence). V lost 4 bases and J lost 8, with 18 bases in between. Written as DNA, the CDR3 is TGCAGTGCTACCCTCCAGACTAGGTCCTATGAGCAGTTCTTC. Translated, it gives CSATLQTRSYEQFF.

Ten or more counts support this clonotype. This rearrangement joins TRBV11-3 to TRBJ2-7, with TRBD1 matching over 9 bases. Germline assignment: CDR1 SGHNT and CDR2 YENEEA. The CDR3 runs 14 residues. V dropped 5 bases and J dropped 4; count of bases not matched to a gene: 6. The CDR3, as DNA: TGTGCCAGCAGCAGAGAGGACAGGGGATACGAGCAGTACTTC. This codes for CASSREDRGYEQYF.

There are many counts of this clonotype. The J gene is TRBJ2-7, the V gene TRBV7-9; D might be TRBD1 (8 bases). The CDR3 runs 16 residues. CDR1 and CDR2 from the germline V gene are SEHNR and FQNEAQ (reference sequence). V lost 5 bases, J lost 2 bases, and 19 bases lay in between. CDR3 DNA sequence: TGTGCCAGCAGCCATCCACGGACAGGGAGGGCCTACGAGCAGTACTTC. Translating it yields CASSHPRTGRAYEQYF. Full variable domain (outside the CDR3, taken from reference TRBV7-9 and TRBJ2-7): DTGVSQNPRHKITKRGQNVTFRCDPISEHNRLYWYRQTLGQGPEFLTYFQNEAQLEKSRLLSDRFSAERPKGSFSTLEIQRTEQGDSAMYLCASSHPRTGRAYEQYFGPGTRLTVT.

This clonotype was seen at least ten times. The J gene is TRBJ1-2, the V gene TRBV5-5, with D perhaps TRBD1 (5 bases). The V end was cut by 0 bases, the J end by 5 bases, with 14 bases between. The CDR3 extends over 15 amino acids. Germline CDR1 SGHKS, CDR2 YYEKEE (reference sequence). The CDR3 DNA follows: TGTGCCAGCAGCTTGGACTCAGGGTTCGTATATGGCTACACCTTC. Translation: CASSLDSGFVYGYTF.

CDR3 residues: CASSKGVGNEKLFF. In DNA, the CDR3 is TGTGCCAGCAGCAAAGGGGTCGGGAATGAAAAACTGTTTTTT. This sequence joins TRBV7-9 and TRBJ1-4; perhaps TRBD1 as D (5 bases). The CDR3 extends over 14 amino acids. The V and J ends lost 5 bases and 5 bases respectively, with 12 bases between them. Per germline, CDR1 SEHNR and CDR2 FQNEAQ (reference sequence).

CDR3 residues: CASSLDTGQGAAQPQHF. The DNA for the CDR3 is TGTGCCAGCAGCTTAGATACGGGACAGGGGGCGGCTCAGCCCCAGCATTTT. The rearrangement links TRBV11-2 to TRBJ1-5, with 12 bases matching TRBD1. The CDR3 is made up of 17 amino acids. V lost 0 bases and J lost 6; bases outside the gene matches: 6. The germline V gene encodes CDR1 SGHAT and CDR2 FQNNGV.

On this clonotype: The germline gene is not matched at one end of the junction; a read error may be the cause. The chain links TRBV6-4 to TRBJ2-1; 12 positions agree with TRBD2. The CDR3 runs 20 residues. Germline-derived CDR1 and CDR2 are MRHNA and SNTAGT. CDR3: CASSYSGLAGGESSYNEQFF. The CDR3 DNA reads TGTGCCAGCAGTTACTCTGGCCTAGCGGGAGGGGAGAGCTCCTACAATGAGCAGTTCTTC.

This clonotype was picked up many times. CDR3 nucleotides: TGTGCCAGCAGGTTGACAGGGAACACCGGGGAGCTGTTTTTT. Translated, it gives CASRLTGNTGELFF. V and J are TRBV28 and TRBJ2-2, with a weak D call TRBD1 (6 bases). The CDR3 is 14 amino acids. V gave up 6 bases and J gave up 1 base, with 9 bases separating them. Germline V gene data show CDR1 as MDHEN and CDR2 as SYDVKM.

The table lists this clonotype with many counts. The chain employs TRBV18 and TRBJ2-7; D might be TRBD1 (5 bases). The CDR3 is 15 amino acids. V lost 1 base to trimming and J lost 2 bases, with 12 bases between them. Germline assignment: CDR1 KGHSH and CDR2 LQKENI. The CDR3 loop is CASSPLQGTTYEQYF. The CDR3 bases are TGTGCCAGCTCACCACTCCAGGGAACCACCTACGAGCAGTACTTC.

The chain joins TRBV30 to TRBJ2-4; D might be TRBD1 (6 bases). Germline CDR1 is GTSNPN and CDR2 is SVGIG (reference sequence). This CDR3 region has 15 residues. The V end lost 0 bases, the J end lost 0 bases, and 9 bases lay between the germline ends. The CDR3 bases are TGTGCCTGGAGTGTTCGACAGGTAGCCAAAAACATTCAGTACTTC. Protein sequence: CAWSVRQVAKNIQYF.

This chain's CDR3 is CASSQDPAPVGAQHF. The DNA for the CDR3 is TGTGCCAGCAGCCAAGATCCGGCACCCGTAGGGGCCCAGCATTTT. The chain recombines TRBV4-2 with TRBJ1-5; D might be TRBD1 (5 bases). The V end lost 0 bases, the J end lost 11 bases, and 17 bases lay between the germline ends. Per germline, CDR1 LGHNA and CDR2 YNFKEQ. This CDR3 region has 15 residues.

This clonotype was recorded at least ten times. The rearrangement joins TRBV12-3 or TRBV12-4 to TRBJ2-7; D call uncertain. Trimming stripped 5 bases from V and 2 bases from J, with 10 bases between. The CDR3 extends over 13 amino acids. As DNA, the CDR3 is TGTGCCAGCAGTACCCGACCGGCCTACGAGCAGTACTTC. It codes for CASSTRPAYEQYF.

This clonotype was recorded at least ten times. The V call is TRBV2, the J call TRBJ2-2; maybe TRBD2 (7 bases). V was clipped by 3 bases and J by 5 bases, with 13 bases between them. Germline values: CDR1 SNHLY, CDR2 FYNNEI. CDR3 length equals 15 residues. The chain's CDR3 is CASSDEGGGTGELFF. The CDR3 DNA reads TGTGCCAGCAGTGATGAGGGAGGGGGAACCGGGGAGCTGTTTTTT.

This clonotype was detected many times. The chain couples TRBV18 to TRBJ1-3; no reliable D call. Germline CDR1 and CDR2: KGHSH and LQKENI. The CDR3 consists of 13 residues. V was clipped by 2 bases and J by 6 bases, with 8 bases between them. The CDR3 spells CASSPVTENTIYF. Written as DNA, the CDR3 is TGTGCCAGCTCACCAGTTACAGAAAACACCATATATTTT.

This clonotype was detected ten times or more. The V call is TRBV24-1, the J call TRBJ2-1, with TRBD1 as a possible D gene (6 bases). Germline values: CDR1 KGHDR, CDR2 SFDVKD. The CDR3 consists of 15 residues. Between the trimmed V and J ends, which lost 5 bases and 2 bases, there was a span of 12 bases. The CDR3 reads CATSGSGAPYNEQFF. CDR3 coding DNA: TGTGCCACCAGTGGGTCAGGGGCCCCCTACAATGAGCAGTTCTTC.

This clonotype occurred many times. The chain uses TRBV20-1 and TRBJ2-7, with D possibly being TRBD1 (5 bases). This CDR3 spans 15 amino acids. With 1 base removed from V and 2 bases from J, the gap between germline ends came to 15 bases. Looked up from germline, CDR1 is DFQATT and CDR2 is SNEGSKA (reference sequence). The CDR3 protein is CSARVRGLLAYEQYF. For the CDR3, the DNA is TGCAGTGCTAGAGTTAGGGGCTTACTCGCCTACGAGCAGTACTTC.

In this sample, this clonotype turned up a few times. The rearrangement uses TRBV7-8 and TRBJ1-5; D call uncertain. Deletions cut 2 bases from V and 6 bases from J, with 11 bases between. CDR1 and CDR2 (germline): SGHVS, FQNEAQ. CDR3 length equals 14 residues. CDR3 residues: CASSLRRPGQPQHF. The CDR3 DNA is TGTGCCAGCAGCTTACGTAGGCCGGGTCAGCCCCAGCATTTT.